A selection of T cell receptor beta chains follows, all from one sample in a study of blood T cell repertoires in COVID-19. The data were produced by immunoSEQ multiplex PCR, yet TCRdb's version contains in-frame clones alone and is incomplete. The data show 180,000 or so clones, roughly four fifths seen once. Specimen: peripheral blood. All receptors derive from a human donor with acute or convalescent COVID-19. The donor label of this sample is uncertain. The CDR3 runs from the conserved cysteine through the conserved F or W. The D gene is left open where the match is weak. Rows may omit the clone size; those that give it use once, few, many or a size class.

TRBV5-6,-,TRBJ1-6,-,CASSLGGRLNSPLHF,TGTGCCAGCAGCCTGGGTGGGAGACTTAATTCACCCCTCCACTTT
TRBV19,-,TRBJ1-5,-,CASSMLQSNQPQHF,TGTGCCAGTAGTATGTTGCAGAGCAATCAGCCCCAGCATTTT
TRBV18,-,TRBJ2-7,-,CASSPSVGAYEQYF,TGTGCCAGCTCCCCCTCGGTAGGGGCCTACGAGCAGTACTTC
TRBV29-1,-,TRBJ1-1,-,CSVEDGQRIQAFF,TGCAGCGTTGAAGATGGACAGCGCATACAAGCTTTCTTT
TRBV7-9,TRBD1,TRBJ1-1,few,CASSLSLQGGQAFF,TGTGCCAGCAGCTTAAGTTTACAGGGGGGTCAAGCTTTCTTT
TRBV3-1/TRBV3-2,-,TRBJ2-3,-,CASSSRGRTTDTQYF,TGTGCCAGCAGCTCCCGGGGTAGAACCACAGATACGCAGTATTTT
TRBV5-1,TRBD1,TRBJ1-1,few,CASSGRGGPEAFF,TGCGCCAGCAGCGGGAGAGGGGGCCCTGAAGCTTTCTTT
TRBV28,TRBD1,TRBJ1-5,few,CASSPRDRVGQPQHF,TGTGCCAGCAGCCCCCGGGACAGGGTTGGGCAGCCCCAGCATTTT
TRBV5-4,TRBD2,TRBJ2-2,-,CASSQGLAGPSTTGELFF,TGTGCCAGCAGCCAGGGACTAGCGGGACCTTCGACCACCGGGGAGCTGTTTTTT
TRBV7-6,TRBD2,TRBJ2-3,-,CASSLDPGLAGVAGTDTQYF,TGTGCCAGCAGCTTAGATCCGGGACTAGCGGGAGTGGCTGGCACAGATACGCAGTATTTT
TRBV29-1,-,TRBJ1-5,once,CSVALGGVGNQPQHF,TGCAGCGTTGCTTTAGGGGGGGTTGGCAATCAGCCCCAGCATTTT
TRBV19,TRBD1,TRBJ1-2,-,CASIGQASNYGYTF,TGTGCCAGTATTGGACAGGCGTCTAACTATGGCTACACCTTC
TRBV30,-,TRBJ1-2,-,CAWSVTGANYGYTF,TGTGCCTGGAGTGTAACGGGAGCTAACTATGGCTACACCTTC
TRBV5-1,TRBD2,TRBJ2-5,once,CASSLGLAGGETQYF,TGCGCCAGCAGCTTAGGACTAGCGGGGGGGGAGACCCAGTACTTC
TRBV12-5,-,TRBJ1-3,-,CASEDPAGLSGNTIYF,TGTGCTAGTGAGGACCCAGCGGGGCTTTCTGGAAACACCATATATTTT
TRBV7-8,TRBD1,TRBJ2-2,-,CASSLVWLRDRQSGELFF,TGTGCCAGCAGCTTAGTTTGGCTGCGGGACAGGCAAAGCGGGGAGCTGTTTTTT
TRBV19,TRBD2,TRBJ2-1,-,CASSITLAGYNEQFF,TGTGCCAGTAGCATAACACTAGCGGGATACAATGAGCAGTTCTTC
TRBV10-3,TRBD1,TRBJ2-6,-,CAIRTGGSGANVLTF,TGTGCCATCAGGACAGGGGGCTCTGGGGCCAACGTCCTGACTTTC
TRBV3-1/TRBV3-2,TRBD2,TRBJ2-3,-,CASSHGAGLAGTDTQYF,TGTGCCAGCAGCCATGGTGCCGGACTAGCGGGAACAGATACGCAGTATTTT
TRBV28,TRBD1,TRBJ1-2,once,CASSLQRTGPYF,TGTGCCAGCAGTTTACAACGGACAGGGCCCTACTTC
TRBV29-1,TRBD1,TRBJ2-3,-,CSHGQETTRVSSGGTDTQYF,TGCAGCCACGGACAGGAGACCACTCGAGTCTCGTCAGGGGGCACAGATACGCAGTATTTT
TRBV6-5,-,TRBJ2-7,-,CASTPWGGGEQYF,TGTGCCAGCACCCCCTGGGGGGGCGGGGAGCAGTACTTC
TRBV19,-,TRBJ1-1,few,CASTRGRMNTEAFF,TGTGCCAGTACCCGGGGGAGGATGAACACTGAAGCTTTCTTT
TRBV19,-,TRBJ2-7,-,CASSTRGEQYF,TGTGCCAGTAGCACGCGTGGCGAGCAGTACTTC
TRBV9,TRBD2,TRBJ2-1,-,CASSVRAGEEQFF,TGTGCCAGCAGCGTACGGGCGGGAGAGGAGCAGTTCTTC
TRBV7-8,-,TRBJ2-7,-,CASSAVGGRTYEQYF,TGTGCCAGCAGCGCCGTCGGGGGACGGACCTACGAGCAGTACTTC
TRBV19,-,TRBJ2-2,medium-sized,CASSTRGAGTGELFF,TGTGCCAGTAGTACTAGGGGCGCCGGAACCGGGGAGCTGTTTTTT
TRBV29-1,-,TRBJ2-5,-,CSVEGLKTQYF,TGCAGCGTTGAGGGCTTGAAGACCCAGTACTTC
TRBV3-1/TRBV3-2,-,TRBJ1-1,-,CASSLTNFMNTEAFF,TGTGCCAGCAGCCTTACAAATTTCATGAACACTGAAGCTTTCTTT
TRBV4-2,-,TRBJ1-5,-,CASSQAGVNQPQHF,TGTGCCAGCAGCCAAGCGGGGGTCAATCAGCCCCAGCATTTT
TRBV29-1,-,TRBJ1-1,-,CSVALTVRTEAFF,TGCAGCGTTGCCCTGACAGTGAGAACTGAAGCTTTCTTT